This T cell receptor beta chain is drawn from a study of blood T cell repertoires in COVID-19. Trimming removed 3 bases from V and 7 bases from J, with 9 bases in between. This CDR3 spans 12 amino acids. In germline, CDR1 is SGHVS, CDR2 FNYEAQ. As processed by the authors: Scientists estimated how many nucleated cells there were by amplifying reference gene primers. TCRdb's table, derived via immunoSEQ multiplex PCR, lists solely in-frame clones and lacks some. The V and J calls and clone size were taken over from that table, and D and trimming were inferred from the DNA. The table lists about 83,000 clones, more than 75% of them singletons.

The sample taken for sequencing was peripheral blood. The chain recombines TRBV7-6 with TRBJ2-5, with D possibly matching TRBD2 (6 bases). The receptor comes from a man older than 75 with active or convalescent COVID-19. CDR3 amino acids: CASSFAEGTQYF. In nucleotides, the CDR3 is TGTGCCAGCAGCTTCGCGGAGGGGACCCAGTACTTC.